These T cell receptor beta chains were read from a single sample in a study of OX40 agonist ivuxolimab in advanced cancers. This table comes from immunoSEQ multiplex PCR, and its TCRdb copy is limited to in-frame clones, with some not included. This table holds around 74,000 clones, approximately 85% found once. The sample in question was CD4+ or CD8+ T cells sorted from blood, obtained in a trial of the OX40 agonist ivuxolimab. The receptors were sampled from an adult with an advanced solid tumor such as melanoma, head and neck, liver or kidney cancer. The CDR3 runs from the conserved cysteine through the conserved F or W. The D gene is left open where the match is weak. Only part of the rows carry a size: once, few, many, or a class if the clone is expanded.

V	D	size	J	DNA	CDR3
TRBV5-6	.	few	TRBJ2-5	TGTGCCAGCGGCCGGATAGGGGAGACCCAGTACTTC	CASGRIGETQYF
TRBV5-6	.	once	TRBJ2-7	TGTGCCAGCAGCCCAGCAGGGGACTACGAGCAGTACTTC	CASSPAGDYEQYF
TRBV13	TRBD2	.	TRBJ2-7	TGTGCCAGCAGCTTGGTTTGGGGGGGAAGCTACGAGCAGTACTTC	CASSLVWGGSYEQYF
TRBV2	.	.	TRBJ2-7	TGTGCCAGCAGGTTCTATTCCTACGAGCAGTACTTC	CASRFYSYEQYF
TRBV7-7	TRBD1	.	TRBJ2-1	TGTGCCAGCAGCTTAGATGGGACAGGGTGGAATGAGCAGTTCTTC	CASSLDGTGWNEQFF
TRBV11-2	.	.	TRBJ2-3	TGTGCCAGCAGCTTAGAGGGTAGCGGACGCACAGATACGCAGTATTTT	CASSLEGSGRTDTQYF
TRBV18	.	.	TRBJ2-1	TGTGCCAGCTCCACGATTGCTAGCGTTTCCTACAATGAGCAGTTCTTC	CASSTIASVSYNEQFF
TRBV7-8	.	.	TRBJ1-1	TGTGCCAGCAGCCAGAGGGCCGCTCACCCTGAAGCTTTCTTT	CASSQRAAHPEAFF
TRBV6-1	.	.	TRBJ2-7	TGTGCCAGCAGTGGCGATCAATACGAGCAGTACTTC	CASSGDQYEQYF
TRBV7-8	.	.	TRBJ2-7	TGTGCCAGCAGCTTTGGCAGGGTCTTCACCTACGAGCAGTACTTC	CASSFGRVFTYEQYF
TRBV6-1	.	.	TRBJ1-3	TGTGCCAGCAGTTCACTAACAGGGACGGAGAACACCATATATTTT	CASSSLTGTENTIYF
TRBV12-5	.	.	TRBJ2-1	TGTGCTAGTGGTTGGGCCCACGGGGGCGGCTACAATGAGCAGTTCTTC	CASGWAHGGGYNEQFF
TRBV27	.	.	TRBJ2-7	TGTGCCAGCAGTTCGTCCCGTTCCTACAGTTCCCTCCCCTACGAGCAGTACTTC	CASSSSRSYSSLPYEQYF
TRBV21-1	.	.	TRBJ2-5	TGTGCCAGCAGCAAATTGCAGGGACAGGAGAAAGAGACCCAGTACTTC	CASSKLQGQEKETQYF
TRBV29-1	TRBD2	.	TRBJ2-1	TGCACCTTTAGCGGGGCGATCTACAATGAGCAGTTCTTC	CTFSGAIYNEQFF
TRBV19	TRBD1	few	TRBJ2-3	TGTGCCAGTAGTAGCAGGGGGATCACAGATACGCAGTATTTT	CASSSRGITDTQYF
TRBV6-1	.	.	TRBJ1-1	TGTGCCAGCAGTGAACAGACCATGAACACTGAAGCTTTCTTT	CASSEQTMNTEAFF
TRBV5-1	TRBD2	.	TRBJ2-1	TGCGCCAGCAGCTCCCCGGGGGGTAGGCGGGAGCAGTTCTTC	CASSSPGGRREQFF
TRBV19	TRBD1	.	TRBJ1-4	TGTGCCAGTAGTACCGGGACAGGGGGATCTAATGAAAAACTGTTTTTT	CASSTGTGGSNEKLFF
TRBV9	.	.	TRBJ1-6	TGTGCCAGCAGTGGCCCACAGAATTCACCCCTCCACTTT	CASSGPQNSPLHF
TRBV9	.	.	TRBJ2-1	TGTGCCAGCAGCGTAGAAGGGGTCTCCTACAATGAGCAGTTCTTC	CASSVEGVSYNEQFF
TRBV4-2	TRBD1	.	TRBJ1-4	TGTGCCAGCAGCCCCTGGACAGGGGGCGATTTAAGGGGGCTTGCCCCCTTTGAAAAACTGTTTTTT	CASSPWTGGDLRGLAPFEKLFF
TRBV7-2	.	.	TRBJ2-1	TGTGCCAGCAGCTTAGAAGTCTACAACAATGAGCAGTTCTTC	CASSLEVYNNEQFF
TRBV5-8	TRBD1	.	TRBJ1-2	TGTGCCAGCACCCCCCGACAGGGATCTTCTGGCTACACCTTC	CASTPRQGSSGYTF
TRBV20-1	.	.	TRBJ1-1	TGCAGTGCCCAGAAGGCTTTTGAAGCTTTCTTT	CSAQKAFEAFF
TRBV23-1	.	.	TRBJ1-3	TGCGCCAGCAGTCAATCTTTGGGCAGGGAGCCTTACTCTGGAAACACCATATATTTT	CASSQSLGREPYSGNTIYF
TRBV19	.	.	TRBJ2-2	TGTGCCAGTATCAAGTTAACCGGGGAGCTGTTTTTT	CASIKLTGELFF
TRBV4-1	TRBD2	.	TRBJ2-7	TGCGCCAGCAGCCCCTCAACTAGCGGCAGCTCCTACGAGCAGTACTTC	CASSPSTSGSSYEQYF
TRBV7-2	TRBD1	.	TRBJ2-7	TGTGCCAGCAGCTTAGGGGGGACAGGAGTCTACGAGCAGTACTTC	CASSLGGTGVYEQYF
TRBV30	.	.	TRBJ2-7	TGTGCCTGGAGTGTAGGTAGCGGTGCCTACGAGCAGTACTTC	CAWSVGSGAYEQYF
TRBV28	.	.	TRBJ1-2	TGTGCCAGCAGTTTGATGGGGGGCAATGGCTACACCTTC	CASSLMGGNGYTF
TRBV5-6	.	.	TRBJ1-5	TGTGCCAGCAGCTTTACACCGTCCGACTATAGCAATCAGCCCCAGCATTTT	CASSFTPSDYSNQPQHF
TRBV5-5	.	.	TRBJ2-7	TGTGCCAGCAGTTACGGGGTAACCTACGAGCAGTACTTC	CASSYGVTYEQYF
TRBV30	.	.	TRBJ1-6	TGTGCCTGGCAGGTCGGCGGTCCATCATTTGGCTCACCCCTCCACTTT	CAWQVGGPSFGSPLHF
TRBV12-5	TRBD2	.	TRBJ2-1	TGTGCTAGTGGCTCGAGGAGCGGGAGCTATGGTGAGCAGTTCTTC	CASGSRSGSYGEQFF
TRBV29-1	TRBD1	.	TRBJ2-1	TGCAGCGCCTGGGACAGTTGGAATGAGCAGTTCTTC	CSAWDSWNEQFF
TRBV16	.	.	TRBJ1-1	TGTGCCAGCAGCCCCCAGAACACTGAAGCTTTCTTT	CASSPQNTEAFF
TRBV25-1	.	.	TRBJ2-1	TGTGCCAGCAGCTCCTACAATGAGCAGTTCTTC	CASSSYNEQFF
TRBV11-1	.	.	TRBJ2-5	TGTGCCAGCAGCTTAGATCTCTTAACCCAAGAGACCCAGTACTTC	CASSLDLLTQETQYF
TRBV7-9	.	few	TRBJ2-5	TGTGCCAGCAGCTTAGGTCCCAGGAACCAAGAGACCCAGTACTTC	CASSLGPRNQETQYF
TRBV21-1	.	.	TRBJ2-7	TGTGCCAGCAGCAAAGAGGGGGACAGGGGCGGTAACGAGCAGTACTTC	CASSKEGDRGGNEQYF
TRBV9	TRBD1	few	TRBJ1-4	TGTGCCAGCAGCGTAAGGGACAGCCATGAAAAACTGTTTTTT	CASSVRDSHEKLFF
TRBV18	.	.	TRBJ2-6	TGTGCCAGCTCACCCGGGGTAGGAGGGCACGGTGGGGCCAACGTCCTGACTTTC	CASSPGVGGHGGANVLTF
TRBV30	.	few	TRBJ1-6	TGTGCCTTGCAGAGGGGATATAATTCACCCCTCCACTTT	CALQRGYNSPLHF
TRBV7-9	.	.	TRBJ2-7	TGCGCCAGCAGTCGGGACCGCCGTTCCTACGAGCAGTACTTC	CASSRDRRSYEQYF
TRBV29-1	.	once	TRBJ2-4	TGCAGCGTTGCACAGGTCGGGGGCAAAAACATTCAGTACTTC	CSVAQVGGKNIQYF
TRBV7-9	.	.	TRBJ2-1	TGTGCCAGCAGCTTATCCTTTGGGGGTCAGGTAGACCTCAATGAGCAGTTCTTC	CASSLSFGGQVDLNEQFF
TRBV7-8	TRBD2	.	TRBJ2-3	TGTGCCAGCAGCTTCCAGACTAGCGGGGGCACAGATACGCAGTATTTT	CASSFQTSGGTDTQYF
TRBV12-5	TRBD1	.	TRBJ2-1	TGTGCTAGTGGCCCAGGGCTGGACAGGGGGCATATGGAGCAGTTCTTC	CASGPGLDRGHMEQFF
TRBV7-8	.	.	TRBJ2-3	TGTGCCAGCAGTTCTAGCACAGATACGCAGTATTTT	CASSSSTDTQYF
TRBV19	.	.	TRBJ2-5	TGTGCCAGGGTCGAGACCCAGTACTTC	CARVETQYF
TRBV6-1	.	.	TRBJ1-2	TGTGCCAGCAGTGAAGGGGGAAGCTATGGCTACACCTTC	CASSEGGSYGYTF
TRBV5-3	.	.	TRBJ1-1	TGTGCCAGATGTCAAGGATTGTACATGAACACTGAAGCTTTCTTT	CARCQGLYMNTEAFF
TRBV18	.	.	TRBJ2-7	TGTGCCAGCTCACCCATGGAACGGCAGGGCACCTACGAGCAGTACTTC	CASSPMERQGTYEQYF
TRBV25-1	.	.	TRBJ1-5	TGTGCCAGCAGTGGATCGGAGGGCAATCAGCCCCAGCATTTT	CASSGSEGNQPQHF
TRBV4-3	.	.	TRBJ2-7	TGCGCCAGCAGCCAAGGCACCGGGACGGACAACTACGAGCAGTACTTC	CASSQGTGTDNYEQYF
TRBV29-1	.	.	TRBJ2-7	TGCAGCGTTGAAGATTCCACCTACGAGCAGTACTTC	CSVEDSTYEQYF
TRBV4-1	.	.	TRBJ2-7	TGCGCCAGCAGCCAAGGTTATGAGGTAGAGGGACCGAACTCCTACGAGCAGTACTTC	CASSQGYEVEGPNSYEQYF
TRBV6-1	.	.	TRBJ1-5	TGTGCCAGCAGTGTCGGGGGTAGGGGCAATCAGCCCCAGCATTTT	CASSVGGRGNQPQHF
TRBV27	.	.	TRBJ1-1	TGTGCCAGCAGTTTGTTATTAAACACTGAAGCTTTCTTT	CASSLLLNTEAFF